Listed below are T cell receptor beta chains from one sample, sequenced in a study of radiation and T cells in renal cell carcinoma. Profiled with immunoSEQ multiplex PCR; TCRdb holds only in-frame clones, not every one. Of 80,000 or so clones listed, roughly nine tenths are singletons. Sequenced material: blood, taken from a patient whose treatment included radiotherapy and nephrectomy. The receptor set was obtained from a woman aged 65 to 85 with renal cell carcinoma. Both conserved end residues are part of each CDR3. A D gene is named only where the DNA matches it firmly. The size of a clone is reported for some rows only, either as once, few or many, or as a class for expanded clones.

v_gene,abundance,d_gene,j_gene,CDR3nt,CDR3aa
TRBV5-1,.,.,TRBJ1-4,TGCGCCAGCAGCCCGGCAAAAAATGAAAAACTGTTTTTT,CASSPAKNEKLFF
TRBV7-3,.,TRBD1,TRBJ2-2,TGTGCCAGCAGCTTAAAGGGGGCGCGGACCGGGGAGCTGTTTTTT,CASSLKGARTGELFF
TRBV11-2,.,.,TRBJ2-7,TGTGCCAGCAGCGGAACAGGCCGAGCCTACGAGCAGTACTTC,CASSGTGRAYEQYF
TRBV19,.,.,TRBJ2-3,TGTGCCAGTTCGGACAGACCCCAAGATACGCAGTATTTT,CASSDRPQDTQYF
TRBV2,once,.,TRBJ1-1,TGTGCCAGCAGTGAAACAGGGGAAGCTTTCTTT,CASSETGEAFF
TRBV29-1,.,TRBD1,TRBJ2-1,TGCAGCGTTGTCGGACAGGCGTCCAATGAGCAGTTCTTC,CSVVGQASNEQFF
TRBV6-6,once,.,TRBJ2-3,TGTGCCAGCATCAGAGAGGGGCAAAGCACAGATACGCAGTATTTT,CASIREGQSTDTQYF
TRBV2,.,.,TRBJ1-1,TGTGCCAGCACCTATGGCGCTGAAGCTTTCTTT,CASTYGAEAFF
TRBV9,.,TRBD2,TRBJ2-3,TGTGCCAGCAGCGTAGAGGCGGGGGGGCCCACAGATACGCAGTATTTT,CASSVEAGGPTDTQYF
TRBV19,.,TRBD2,TRBJ2-1,TGTGCCAGTAGTGCTAGCGGGGGGTATGATTCCTACAATGAGCAGTTCTTC,CASSASGGYDSYNEQFF
TRBV7-2,.,TRBD1,TRBJ1-2,TGTGCCAGCAGCTCTCCGGACAGGGGAAGTGGGGGCTACACCTTC,CASSSPDRGSGGYTF
TRBV19,once,.,TRBJ2-1,TGTGCCAGTAGTACGACAAGTACCACTCCCCGGGGGCAGTTCTTC,CASSTTSTTPRGQFF
TRBV19,.,.,TRBJ2-1,TGTGCCTCTAGGCTGGGCAGTGAGCAGTTCTTC,CASRLGSEQFF
TRBV7-2,.,TRBD2,TRBJ2-7,TGTGCCAGCAGCTTGAGTCTGGGGGGGACTCCCTACGAGCAGTACTTC,CASSLSLGGTPYEQYF
TRBV7-2,.,.,TRBJ2-7,TGTGCCAGCAGCTCATACGGGGGGCAGTACTTC,CASSSYGGQYF
TRBV4-2,few,.,TRBJ1-1,TGTGCCAGCAGCCAAGAGGGGGTCATCACTGAAGCTTTCTTT,CASSQEGVITEAFF
TRBV28,.,.,TRBJ1-5,TGTGCCAGCAGTCGCAGGGGCGCTAGCAATCAGCCCCAGCATTTT,CASSRRGASNQPQHF
TRBV5-1,.,TRBD1,TRBJ2-1,TGCGCCAGCACGGGACAGGGTATTTACAATGAGCAGTTCTTC,CASTGQGIYNEQFF
TRBV6-1,.,TRBD1,TRBJ2-7,TGTGCCAGCAGTACCAAGACAGGGCCCTACGAGCAGTACTTC,CASSTKTGPYEQYF
TRBV7-9,.,.,TRBJ1-2,TGTGCCAGCAGCTCCCAGGGGAGGGGAGGTGGCTACACCTTC,CASSSQGRGGGYTF
TRBV5-8,.,.,TRBJ1-2,TGTGCCAGCATCCCGGGACACGCTACCATCTATGGCTACACCTTC,CASIPGHATIYGYTF
TRBV6-1,.,.,TRBJ1-1,TGTGCCAGCAGTGAAGGAGGGGTCACTGAAGCTTTCTTT,CASSEGGVTEAFF
TRBV5-4,.,.,TRBJ2-5,TGTGCCAGCAGCTCCGCCCGGAGGGAAAGGGAGACCCAGTACTTC,CASSSARRERETQYF
TRBV18,.,.,TRBJ2-1,TGTGCCAGCTCACCATTGTTGATAGAGCAGTTCTTC,CASSPLLIEQFF
TRBV5-1,.,.,TRBJ2-3,TGCGCCAGCACCCTGGGGAGGCAGGGGCCAGATACGCAGTATTTT,CASTLGRQGPDTQYF
TRBV6-6,.,TRBD2,TRBJ2-2,TGTGCCAGCAGTTATGGCGGGGGGGCCGGCGGGGAGCTGTTTTTT,CASSYGGGAGGELFF
TRBV11-3,.,.,TRBJ2-7,TGTGCCAGCAGCCCGCAGGGAGGTTTTTCCTACGAGCAGTACTTC,CASSPQGGFSYEQYF
TRBV18,.,TRBD1,TRBJ2-5,TGTGCCAGCTCACCGGACAGGCAAGAGACCCAGTACTTC,CASSPDRQETQYF
TRBV7-9,.,TRBD2,TRBJ2-3,TGTGCCAGCAGCTTAGCGCTAGGGAGCGGGGGGGCCACAGATACGCAGTATTTT,CASSLALGSGGATDTQYF
TRBV28,.,.,TRBJ2-1,TGTGCCAGCAGTTTAAGTGGTGAGCAGTTCTTC,CASSLSGEQFF
TRBV19,.,.,TRBJ1-6,TGTGCCAGTATCCGTGGGGGGGTCGCGAATTCACCCCTCCACTTT,CASIRGGVANSPLHF
TRBV9,.,.,TRBJ2-1,TGTGCCAGCAGCGCCTCTGTCGGGTACAATGAGCAGTTCTTC,CASSASVGYNEQFF
TRBV30,.,TRBD1,TRBJ1-5,TGTGCCTGGAGTGTAACCGGACAGGGGAAGCAGCCCCAGCATTTT,CAWSVTGQGKQPQHF
TRBV6-1,.,TRBD1,TRBJ2-3,TGTGCCAGCAGTCCCCGACAGGGATTCACAGATACGCAGTATTTT,CASSPRQGFTDTQYF
TRBV7-2,.,TRBD1,TRBJ2-1,TGTGCCAGCAGCTACTGGACAGGGGGGTACAATGAGCAGTTCTTC,CASSYWTGGYNEQFF
TRBV5-1,.,TRBD1,TRBJ2-7,TGCGCCAGCAGCTTGTCCGGGACAGCTTTCGACGAGCAGTACTTC,CASSLSGTAFDEQYF
TRBV7-2,.,.,TRBJ2-1,TGTGCCAGCAGTGAGGGGGGAGAGAACAATGAGCAGTTCTTC,CASSEGGENNEQFF
TRBV7-6,once,TRBD2,TRBJ2-1,TGTGCCAGCAGTTACGGGACTAGCGAACTAAACAATGAGCAGTTCTTC,CASSYGTSELNNEQFF
TRBV19,.,.,TRBJ1-1,TGTGCCAGTAGTATAGGTAGGCTCGACAGGTTTGGCACTGAAGCTTTCTTT,CASSIGRLDRFGTEAFF
TRBV5-1,few,.,TRBJ1-1,TGCGCCAGCAGCTTGGGGGGCAGCCAGAACACTGAAGCTTTCTTT,CASSLGGSQNTEAFF
TRBV29-1,.,.,TRBJ1-4,TGCAGCGTTGTCGGCGGGGAGGAAGCTAATGAAAAACTGTTTTTT,CSVVGGEEANEKLFF
TRBV7-8,.,TRBD2,TRBJ2-5,TGTGCCAGCAGCTTGACTAGCGGGGGGGTGGAGACCCAGTACTTC,CASSLTSGGVETQYF
TRBV9,once,TRBD1,TRBJ1-4,TGTGCCAGCAGCGGCCTCGGACAGGGTCAGGAAAAACTGTTTTTT,CASSGLGQGQEKLFF
TRBV18,.,.,TRBJ2-5,TGTGCCAGCTCACCCTACAGGGCTCAAGAGACCCAGTACTTC,CASSPYRAQETQYF
TRBV5-4,.,.,TRBJ1-2,TGTGCCAGCAGCCTTGAGGGGGGATATGGCTACACCTTC,CASSLEGGYGYTF
TRBV14,.,.,TRBJ2-1,TGTGCCAGCAGCCAGTCAAGAGGGGGGGTCCCGAGGGAGTTCTTC,CASSQSRGGVPREFF
TRBV19,.,.,TRBJ2-7,TGTGCCAGTAGTACCCCAGGCCAATCCTACGAGCAGTACTTC,CASSTPGQSYEQYF
TRBV4-3,.,.,TRBJ2-3,TGCGCCAGCAGCCTCGGGCCCACAGATACGCAGTATTTT,CASSLGPTDTQYF
TRBV20-1,.,TRBD2,TRBJ2-1,TGCAGTGCGTACCTAGCGGGGGGGAGGTTCTTC,CSAYLAGGRFF